This T cell receptor (beta chain) emerged from a study of early T cells in non-severe SARS-CoV-2 infection. Study context: Sequenced bulk RNA came from whole blood that was unsorted, and chains were unpaired.

CDR1 is KGHSH, CDR2 LQKENI, per germline. The CDR3 is 17 amino acids. V was clipped by 6 bases and J by 0 bases, with 15 bases between them. Points from the study as a whole: Matching with VDJdb favored anti-spike CD8 responses (missing private and CD4 specificities).

This clonotype occurred a few times. Its antigen is not identified. Individual cDNA molecules were tagged with unique molecular identifiers, the study reported. TCRdb used MiXCR to reprocess the 5' RACE reads, holding one entry per CDR3 protein. The profile shows tens of thousands of distinct CDR3 sequences, roughly 14% of them singletons. The material was whole blood, obtained at baseline. This TCR was recovered from an adult who was a healthcare worker with PCR-confirmed SARS-CoV-2 infection or an uninfected control (not recorded which). This chain joins TRBV18 and TRBJ1-6; perhaps TRBD1 as D (6 bases). The CDR3 protein is CASSPSGQSSYNSPLHF. The CDR3 nucleotides are TGTGCCAGCTCTCCTTCCGGACAGAGCTCCTATAATTCACCCCTCCACTTT.